This T cell receptor (beta chain) was found in a study of T cells expressing NK-cell markers. Turning to the study itself: Sorted CD3+CD56-NKG2C+, CD3+CD56+NKG2C+ and CD3+CD56+NKG2C- T cells supplied the TCR beta repertoires. The study's findings and limits: It was still unclear whether expanded NKG2C+ T cell clones were HCMV specific.

A 5'RACE template switching approach incorporating UMIs was used to make TCR beta cDNA. Using the 5' RACE reads, TCRdb records one entry per CDR3 protein without DNA. The listing contains 250,000 or so distinct CDR3 sequences. With respect to this clonotype: Antigen: not known.

From germline, CDR1 is LGHNA and CDR2 YNFKEQ. The CDR3 loop spans 13 amino acids. The chain combines TRBV4-2 with TRBJ2-3; absent DNA, TCRdb's TRBD1 call cannot be checked. The material sequenced was blood T cells: a sorted CD56 or NKG2C T cell subset, CD4+ or CD8+ T cells, or bulk PBMC T cells (not recorded which). This TCR was sampled from a woman aged 18 to 75 in good health. The CDR3 here is CASSHPGSDTQYF.